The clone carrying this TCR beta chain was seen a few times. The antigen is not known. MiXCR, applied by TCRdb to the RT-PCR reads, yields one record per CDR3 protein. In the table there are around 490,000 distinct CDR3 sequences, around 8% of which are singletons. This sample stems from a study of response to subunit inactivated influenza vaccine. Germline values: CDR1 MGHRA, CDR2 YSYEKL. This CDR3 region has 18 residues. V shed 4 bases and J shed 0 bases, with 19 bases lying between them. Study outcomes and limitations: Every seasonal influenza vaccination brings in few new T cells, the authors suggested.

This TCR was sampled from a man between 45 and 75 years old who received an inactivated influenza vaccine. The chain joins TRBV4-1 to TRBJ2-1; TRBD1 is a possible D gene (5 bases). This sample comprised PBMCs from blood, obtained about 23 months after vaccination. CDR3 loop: CASSRSSSGAHSYNEQFF. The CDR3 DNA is TGCGCCAGCAGCCGCTCATCTAGTGGGGCACACTCCTACAATGAGCAGTTCTTC.